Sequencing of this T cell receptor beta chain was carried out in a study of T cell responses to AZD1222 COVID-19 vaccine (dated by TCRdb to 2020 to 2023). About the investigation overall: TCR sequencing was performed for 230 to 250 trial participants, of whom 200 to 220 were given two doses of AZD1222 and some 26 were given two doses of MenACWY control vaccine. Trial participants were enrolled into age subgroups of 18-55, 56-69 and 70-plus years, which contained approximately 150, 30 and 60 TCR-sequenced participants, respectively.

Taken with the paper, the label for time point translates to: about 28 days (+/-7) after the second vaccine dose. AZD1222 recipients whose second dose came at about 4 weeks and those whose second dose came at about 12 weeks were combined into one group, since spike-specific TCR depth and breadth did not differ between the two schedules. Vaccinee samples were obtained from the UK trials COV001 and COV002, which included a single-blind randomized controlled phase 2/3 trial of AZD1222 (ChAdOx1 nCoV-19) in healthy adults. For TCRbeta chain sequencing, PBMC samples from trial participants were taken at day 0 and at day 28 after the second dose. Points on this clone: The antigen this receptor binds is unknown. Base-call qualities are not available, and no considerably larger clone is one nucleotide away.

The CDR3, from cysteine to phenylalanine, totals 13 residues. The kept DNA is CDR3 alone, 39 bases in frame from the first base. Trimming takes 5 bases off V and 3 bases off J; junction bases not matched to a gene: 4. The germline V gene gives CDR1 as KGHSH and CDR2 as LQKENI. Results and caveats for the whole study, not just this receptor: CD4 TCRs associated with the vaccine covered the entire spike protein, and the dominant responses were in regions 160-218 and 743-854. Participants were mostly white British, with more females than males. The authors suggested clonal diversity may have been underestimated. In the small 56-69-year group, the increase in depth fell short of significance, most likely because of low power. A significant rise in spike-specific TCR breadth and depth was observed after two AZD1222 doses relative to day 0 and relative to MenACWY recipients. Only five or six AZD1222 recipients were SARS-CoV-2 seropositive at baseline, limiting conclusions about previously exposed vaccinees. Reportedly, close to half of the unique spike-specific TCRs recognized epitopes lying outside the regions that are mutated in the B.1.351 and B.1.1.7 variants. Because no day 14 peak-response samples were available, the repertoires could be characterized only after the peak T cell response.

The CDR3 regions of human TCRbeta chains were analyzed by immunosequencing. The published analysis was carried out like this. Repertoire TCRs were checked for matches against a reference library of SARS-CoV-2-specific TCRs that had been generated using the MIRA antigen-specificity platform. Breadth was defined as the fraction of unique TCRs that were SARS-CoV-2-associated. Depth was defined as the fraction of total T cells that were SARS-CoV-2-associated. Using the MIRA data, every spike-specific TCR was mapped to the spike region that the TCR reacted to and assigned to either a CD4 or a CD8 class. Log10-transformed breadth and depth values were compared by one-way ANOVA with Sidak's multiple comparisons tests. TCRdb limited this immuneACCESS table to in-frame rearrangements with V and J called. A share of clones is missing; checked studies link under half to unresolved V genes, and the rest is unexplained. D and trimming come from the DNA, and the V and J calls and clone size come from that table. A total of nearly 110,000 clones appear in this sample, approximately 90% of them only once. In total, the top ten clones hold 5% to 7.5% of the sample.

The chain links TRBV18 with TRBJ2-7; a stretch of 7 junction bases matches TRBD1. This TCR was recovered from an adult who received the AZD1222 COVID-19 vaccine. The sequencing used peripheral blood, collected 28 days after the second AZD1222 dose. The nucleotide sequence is TGTGCCAGCTCAGGCAGGGACAGCTACGAGCAGTACTTC. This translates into CASSGRDSYEQYF.